This TCR beta chain was sequenced during a study of blood T cell repertoires in COVID-19. CDR1 is SEHNR and CDR2 is FQNEAQ in the germline V gene (reference sequence). The CDR3 extends over 15 amino acids. The V gene end was trimmed by 3 bases and the J gene end by 5 bases; junction bases not matched to a gene: 5. Clones were read by immunoSEQ multiplex PCR, and TCRdb kept only the in-frame ones, dropping some. The sample holds 45,000 to 65,000 clones; nearly 90% are singletons and the top ten take 4.5% to 6%. The chain recombines TRBV7-9 with TRBJ2-2; 8 nucleotides align to TRBD2. The material sequenced was peripheral blood. The clonotype originates from a man in his sixties with active COVID-19. CDR3 protein: CASSFPGRETGELFF. CDR3 DNA sequence: TGTGCCAGCAGCTTCCCCGGGAGGGAAACCGGGGAGCTGTTTTTT.